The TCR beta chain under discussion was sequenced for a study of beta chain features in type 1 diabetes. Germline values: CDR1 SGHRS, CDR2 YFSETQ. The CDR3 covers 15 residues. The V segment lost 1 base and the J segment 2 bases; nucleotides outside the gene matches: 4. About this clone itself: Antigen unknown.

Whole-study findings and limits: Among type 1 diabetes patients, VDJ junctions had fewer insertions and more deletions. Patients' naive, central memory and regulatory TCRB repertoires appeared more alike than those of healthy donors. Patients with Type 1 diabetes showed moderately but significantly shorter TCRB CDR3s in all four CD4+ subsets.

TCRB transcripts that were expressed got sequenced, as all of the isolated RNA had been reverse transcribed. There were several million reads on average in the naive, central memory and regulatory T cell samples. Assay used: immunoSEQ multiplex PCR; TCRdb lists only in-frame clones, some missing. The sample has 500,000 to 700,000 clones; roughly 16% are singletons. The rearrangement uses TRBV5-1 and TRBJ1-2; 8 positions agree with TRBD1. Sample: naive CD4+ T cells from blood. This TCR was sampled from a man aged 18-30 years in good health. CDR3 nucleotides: TGCGCCAGCAGCTTGTCGGCAGGGGGCAACTATGGCTACACCTTC. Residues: CASSLSAGGNYGYTF.